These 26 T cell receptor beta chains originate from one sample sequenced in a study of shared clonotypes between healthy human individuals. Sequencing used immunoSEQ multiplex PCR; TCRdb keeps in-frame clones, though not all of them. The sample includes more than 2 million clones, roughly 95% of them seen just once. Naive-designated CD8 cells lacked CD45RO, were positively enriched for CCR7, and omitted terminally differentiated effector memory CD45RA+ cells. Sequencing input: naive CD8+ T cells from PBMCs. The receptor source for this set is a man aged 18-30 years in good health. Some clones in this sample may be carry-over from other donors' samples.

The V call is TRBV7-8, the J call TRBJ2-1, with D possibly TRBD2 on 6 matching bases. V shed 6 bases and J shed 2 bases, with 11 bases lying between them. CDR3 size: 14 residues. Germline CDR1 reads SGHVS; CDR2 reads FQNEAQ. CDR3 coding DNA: TGTGCCAGCAGTTATACGGGAGCCTACAATGAGCAGTTCTTC. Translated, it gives CASSYTGAYNEQFF.

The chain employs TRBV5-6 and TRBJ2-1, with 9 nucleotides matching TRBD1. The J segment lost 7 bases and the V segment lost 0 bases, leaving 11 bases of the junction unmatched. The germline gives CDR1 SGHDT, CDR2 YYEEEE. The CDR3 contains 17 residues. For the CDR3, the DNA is TGTGCCAGCAGCTTGGCCGGGACAGGGAGTATCGGGAATGAGCAGTTCTTC. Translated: CASSLAGTGSIGNEQFF.

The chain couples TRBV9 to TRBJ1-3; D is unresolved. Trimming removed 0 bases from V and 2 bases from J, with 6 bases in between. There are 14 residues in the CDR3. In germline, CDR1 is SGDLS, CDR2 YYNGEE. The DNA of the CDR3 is TGTGCCAGCAGCGTAGATCGGACTGGAAACACCATATATTTT. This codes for CASSVDRTGNTIYF.

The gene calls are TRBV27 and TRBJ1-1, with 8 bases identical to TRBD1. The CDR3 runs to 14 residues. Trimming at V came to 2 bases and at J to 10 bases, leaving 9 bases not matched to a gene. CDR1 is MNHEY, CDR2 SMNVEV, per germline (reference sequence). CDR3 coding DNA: TGTGCCAGCAGTTTAGGACAGGGAGCAGGTCTAGCTTTCTTT. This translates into CASSLGQGAGLAFF.

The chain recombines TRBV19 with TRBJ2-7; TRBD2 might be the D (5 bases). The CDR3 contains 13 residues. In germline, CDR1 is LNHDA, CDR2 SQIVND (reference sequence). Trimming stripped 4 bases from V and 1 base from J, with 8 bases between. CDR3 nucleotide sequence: TGTGCCAGTAGTAACGGGATTTCCTACGAGCAGTACTTC. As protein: CASSNGISYEQYF.

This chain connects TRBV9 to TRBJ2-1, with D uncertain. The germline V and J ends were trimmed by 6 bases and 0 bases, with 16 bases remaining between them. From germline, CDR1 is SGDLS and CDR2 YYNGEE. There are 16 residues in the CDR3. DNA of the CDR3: TGTGCCAGCACAATAGGGCCGGTTATCTCCTACAATGAGCAGTTCTTC. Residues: CASTIGPVISYNEQFF.

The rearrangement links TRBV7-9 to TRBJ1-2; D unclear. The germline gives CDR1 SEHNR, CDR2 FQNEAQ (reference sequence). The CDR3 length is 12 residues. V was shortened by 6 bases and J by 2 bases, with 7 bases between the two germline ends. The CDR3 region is CASRLGNYGYTF. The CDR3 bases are TGTGCCAGCAGACTCGGCAACTATGGCTACACCTTC.

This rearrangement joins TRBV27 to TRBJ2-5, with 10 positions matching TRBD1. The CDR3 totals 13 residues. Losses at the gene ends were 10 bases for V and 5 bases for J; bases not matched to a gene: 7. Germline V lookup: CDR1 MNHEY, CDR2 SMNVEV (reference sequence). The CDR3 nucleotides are TGTGCCACCCTGGACAGGGGGGGTGAGACCCAGTACTTC. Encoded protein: CATLDRGGETQYF.

This chain's CDR3 is CASSIDRPTYNEQFF. In DNA form, the CDR3 reads TGTGCCAGTAGTATAGACAGACCTACCTACAATGAGCAGTTCTTC. J is TRBJ2-1 and V is TRBV19; D gene uncertain. The germline gives CDR1 LNHDA, CDR2 SQIVND (reference sequence). This CDR3 is built from 15 residues. Trimming removed 0 bases from V and 2 bases from J, with 8 bases in between.

The CDR3 region has the DNA TGCGCCAGCAGCCTATCGACAGCCATACAAGAGACCCAGTACTTC. Translated, it gives CASSLSTAIQETQYF. V usage is TRBV4-1 and J usage is TRBJ2-5; D possibly corresponds to TRBD1 (5 bases). The length of the CDR3 is 15 residues. The germline gives CDR1 MGHRA, CDR2 YSYEKL. V dropped 4 bases and J dropped 2 bases, with 14 bases sitting between them.

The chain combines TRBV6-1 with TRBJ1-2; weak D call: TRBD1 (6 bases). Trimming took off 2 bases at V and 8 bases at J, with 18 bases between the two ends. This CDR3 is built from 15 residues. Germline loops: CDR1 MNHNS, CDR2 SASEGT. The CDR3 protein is CASSEHKRGGGGYTF. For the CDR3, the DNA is TGTGCCAGCAGTGAACATAAACGGGGAGGGGGAGGCTACACCTTC.

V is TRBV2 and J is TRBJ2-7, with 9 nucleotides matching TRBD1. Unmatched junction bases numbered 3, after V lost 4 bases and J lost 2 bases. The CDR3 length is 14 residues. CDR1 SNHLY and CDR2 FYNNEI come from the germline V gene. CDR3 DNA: TGTGCCAGCAGTGCGGACAGGGGACCCTACGAGCAGTACTTC. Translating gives CASSADRGPYEQYF.

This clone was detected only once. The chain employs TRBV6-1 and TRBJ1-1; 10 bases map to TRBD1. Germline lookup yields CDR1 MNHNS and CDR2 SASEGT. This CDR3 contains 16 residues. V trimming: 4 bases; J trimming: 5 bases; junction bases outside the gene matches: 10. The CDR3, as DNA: TGTGCCAGCAGTGCTCGGGACAGGGGTAGTGGGACTGAAGCTTTCTTT. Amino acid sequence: CASSARDRGSGTEAFF.

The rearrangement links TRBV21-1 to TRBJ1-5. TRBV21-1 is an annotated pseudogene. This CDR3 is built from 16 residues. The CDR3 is CASSKLGSYSNQPQHF. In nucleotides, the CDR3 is TGTGCCAGCAGCAAACTAGGAAGTTATAGCAATCAGCCCCAGCATTTT.

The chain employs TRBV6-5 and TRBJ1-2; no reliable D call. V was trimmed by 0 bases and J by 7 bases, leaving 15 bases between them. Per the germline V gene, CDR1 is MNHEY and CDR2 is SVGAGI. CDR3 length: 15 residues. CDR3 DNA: TGTGCCAGCAGTTACTCGATGGGGAGACTCGTTGGCTACACCTTC. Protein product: CASSYSMGRLVGYTF.

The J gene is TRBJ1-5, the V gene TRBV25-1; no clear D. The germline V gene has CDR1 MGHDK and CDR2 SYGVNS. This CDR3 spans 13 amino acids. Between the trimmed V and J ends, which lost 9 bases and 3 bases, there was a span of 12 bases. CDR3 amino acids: CASSRGNNQPQHF. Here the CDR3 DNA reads TGTGCCAGTTCTCGGGGAAACAATCAGCCCCAGCATTTT.

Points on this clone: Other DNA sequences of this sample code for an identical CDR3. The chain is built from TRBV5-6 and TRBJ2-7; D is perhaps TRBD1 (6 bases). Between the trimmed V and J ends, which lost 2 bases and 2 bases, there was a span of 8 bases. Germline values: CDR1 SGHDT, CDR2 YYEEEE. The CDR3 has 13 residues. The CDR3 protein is CASSFGGPYEQYF. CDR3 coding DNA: TGTGCCAGCAGCTTTGGGGGCCCCTACGAGCAGTACTTC.

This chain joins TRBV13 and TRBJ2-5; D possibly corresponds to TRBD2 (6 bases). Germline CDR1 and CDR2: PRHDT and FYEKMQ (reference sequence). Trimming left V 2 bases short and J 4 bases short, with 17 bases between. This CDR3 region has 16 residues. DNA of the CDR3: TGTGCCAGCAGCTTACCTGCGGGGACCCAGCGAGAGACCCAGTACTTC. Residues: CASSLPAGTQRETQYF. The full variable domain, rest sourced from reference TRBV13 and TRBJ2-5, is AAGVIQSPRHLIKEKRETATLKCYPIPRHDTVYWYQQGPGQDPQFLISFYEKMQSDKGSIPDRFSAQQFSDYHSELNMSSLELGDSALYFCASSLPAGTQRETQYFGPGTRLLVL.

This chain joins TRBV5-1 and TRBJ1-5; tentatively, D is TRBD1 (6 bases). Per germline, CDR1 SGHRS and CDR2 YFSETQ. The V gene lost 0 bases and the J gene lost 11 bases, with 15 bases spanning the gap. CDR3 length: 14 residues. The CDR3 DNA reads TGCGCCAGCAGCTTGGATGAAGAAGGGGGGACCCAGCATTTT. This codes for CASSLDEEGGTQHF.

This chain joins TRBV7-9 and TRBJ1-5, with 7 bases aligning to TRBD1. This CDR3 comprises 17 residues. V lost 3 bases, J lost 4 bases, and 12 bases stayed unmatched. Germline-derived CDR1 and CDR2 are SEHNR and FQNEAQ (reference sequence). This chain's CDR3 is CASSFATGTALNQPQHF. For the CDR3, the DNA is TGTGCCAGCAGCTTTGCGACCGGGACAGCCCTTAATCAGCCCCAGCATTTT.

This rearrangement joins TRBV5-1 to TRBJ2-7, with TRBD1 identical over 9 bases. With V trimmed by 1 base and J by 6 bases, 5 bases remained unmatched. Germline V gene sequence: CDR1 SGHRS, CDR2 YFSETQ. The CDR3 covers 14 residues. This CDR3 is CASSLTGGLGEQYF. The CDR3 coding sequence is TGCGCCAGCAGCTTGACAGGGGGCCTCGGCGAGCAGTACTTC.

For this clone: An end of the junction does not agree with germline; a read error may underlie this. The CDR3 DNA reads as TGTGCCAGCTCCCCACAAAGAGATCTGTCAGATACGCAGTATTTT. The encoded protein is CASSPQRDLSDTQYF. V is TRBV18 and J is TRBJ2-3; D gene unclear. The V gene's germline CDR1 is KGHSH and CDR2 LQKENI. The CDR3 totals 15 residues. The whole variable domain, remainder taken from reference TRBV18 and TRBJ2-3, is NAGVMQNPRHLVRRRGQEARLRCSPMKGHSHVYWYRQLPEEGLKFMVYLQKENIIDESGMPKERFSAEFPKEGPSILRIQQVVRGDSAAYFCASSPQRDLSDTQYFGPGTRLTVL.

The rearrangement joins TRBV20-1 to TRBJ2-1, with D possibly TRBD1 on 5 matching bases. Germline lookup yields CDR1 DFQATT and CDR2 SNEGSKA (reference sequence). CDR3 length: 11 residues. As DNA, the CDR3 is TGCAGCGACAGATCCGGGAATGAGCAGTTCTTC. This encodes CSDRSGNEQFF.

The CDR3 is CASTPPSGEQYF. CDR3 nucleotides: TGCGCCAGCACCCCTCCGAGCGGCGAGCAGTACTTC. The V gene is TRBV5-1, the J gene TRBJ2-7; D might be TRBD2 (5 bases). The CDR3 totals 12 residues. Germline CDR1 reads SGHRS; CDR2 reads YFSETQ. Trimming took 6 bases from V and 6 from J, leaving 13 bases between them. The whole variable domain, remainder taken from reference TRBV5-1 and TRBJ2-7, is KAGVTQTPRYLIKTRGQQVTLSCSPISGHRSVSWYQQTPGQGLQFLFEYFSETQRNKGNFPGRFSGRQFSNSRSEMNVSTLELGDSALYLCASTPPSGEQYFGPGTRLTVT.

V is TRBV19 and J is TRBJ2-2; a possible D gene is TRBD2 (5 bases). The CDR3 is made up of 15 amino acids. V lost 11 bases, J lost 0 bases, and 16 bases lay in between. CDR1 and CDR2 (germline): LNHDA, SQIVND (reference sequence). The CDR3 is CASNPRESNTGELFF. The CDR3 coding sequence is TGTGCCTCCAACCCCCGGGAATCGAACACCGGGGAGCTGTTTTTT.

The CDR3 DNA follows: TGTGCCAGCTGCTTCCGTGAGCAGTTCTTC. It specifies CASCFREQFF. The chain carries TRBV21-1 and TRBJ2-1. TRBV21-1 is a listed pseudogene. The CDR3 sequence is 10 residues long.